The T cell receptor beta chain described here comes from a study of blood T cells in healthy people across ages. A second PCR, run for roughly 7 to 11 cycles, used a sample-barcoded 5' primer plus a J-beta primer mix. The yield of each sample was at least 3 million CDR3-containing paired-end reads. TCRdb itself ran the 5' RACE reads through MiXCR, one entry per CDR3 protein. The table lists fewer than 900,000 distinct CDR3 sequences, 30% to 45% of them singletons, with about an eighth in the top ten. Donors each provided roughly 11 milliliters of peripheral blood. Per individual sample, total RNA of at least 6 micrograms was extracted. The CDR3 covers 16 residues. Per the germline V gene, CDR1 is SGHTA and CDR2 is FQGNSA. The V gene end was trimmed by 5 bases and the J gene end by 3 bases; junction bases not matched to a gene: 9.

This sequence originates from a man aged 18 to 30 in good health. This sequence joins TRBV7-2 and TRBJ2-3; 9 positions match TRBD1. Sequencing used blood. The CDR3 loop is CASSPGTGWGTDTQYF. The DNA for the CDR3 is TGTGCCAGCAGCCCCGGGACAGGGTGGGGGACAGATACGCAGTATTTT.